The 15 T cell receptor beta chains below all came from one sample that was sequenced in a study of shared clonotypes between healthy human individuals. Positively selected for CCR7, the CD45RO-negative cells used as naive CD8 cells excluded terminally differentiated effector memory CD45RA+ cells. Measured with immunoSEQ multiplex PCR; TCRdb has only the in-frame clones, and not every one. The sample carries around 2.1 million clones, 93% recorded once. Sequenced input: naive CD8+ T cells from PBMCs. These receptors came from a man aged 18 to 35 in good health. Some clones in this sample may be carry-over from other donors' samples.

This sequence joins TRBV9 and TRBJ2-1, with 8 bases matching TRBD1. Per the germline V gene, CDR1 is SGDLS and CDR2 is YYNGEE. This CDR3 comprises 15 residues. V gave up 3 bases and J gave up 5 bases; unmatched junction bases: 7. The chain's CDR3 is CASSGGQGTDNEQFF. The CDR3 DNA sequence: TGTGCCAGCAGCGGAGGACAGGGTACCGACAATGAGCAGTTCTTC.

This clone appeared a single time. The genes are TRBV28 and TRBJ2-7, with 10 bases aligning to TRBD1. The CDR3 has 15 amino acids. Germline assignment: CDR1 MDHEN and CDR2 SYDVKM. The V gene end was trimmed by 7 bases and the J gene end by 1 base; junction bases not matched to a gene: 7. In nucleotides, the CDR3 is TGTGCCAGCACCCTGACAGGGGGCTCGTCCTACGAGCAGTACTTC. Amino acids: CASTLTGGSSYEQYF.

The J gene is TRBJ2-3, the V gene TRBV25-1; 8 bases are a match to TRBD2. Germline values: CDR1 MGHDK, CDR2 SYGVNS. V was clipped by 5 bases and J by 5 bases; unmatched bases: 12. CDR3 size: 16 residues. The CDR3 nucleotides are TGTGCCAGCAGTCCTTCCGGGGGGCTAGCGGGAGATACGCAGTATTTT. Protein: CASSPSGGLAGDTQYF.

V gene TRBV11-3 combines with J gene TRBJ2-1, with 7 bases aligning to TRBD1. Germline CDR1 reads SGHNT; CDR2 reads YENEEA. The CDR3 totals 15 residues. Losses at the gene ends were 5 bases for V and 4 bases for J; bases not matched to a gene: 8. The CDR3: CASSTRDSRYNEQFF. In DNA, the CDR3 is TGTGCCAGCAGCACCCGGGACAGTAGGTACAATGAGCAGTTCTTC.

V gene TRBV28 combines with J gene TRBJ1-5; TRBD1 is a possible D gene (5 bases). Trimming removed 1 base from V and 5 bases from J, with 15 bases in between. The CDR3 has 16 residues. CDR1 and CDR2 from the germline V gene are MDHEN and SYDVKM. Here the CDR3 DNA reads TGTGCCAGCAGTTTATTGGGGCACCGGGATGATCAGCCCCAGCATTTT. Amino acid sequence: CASSLLGHRDDQPQHF.

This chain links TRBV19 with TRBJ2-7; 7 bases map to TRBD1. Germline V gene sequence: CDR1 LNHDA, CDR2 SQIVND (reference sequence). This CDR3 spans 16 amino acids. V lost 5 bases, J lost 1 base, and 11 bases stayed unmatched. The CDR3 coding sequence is TGTGCCAGTAGTTTCCAGACAGGGCGTCCTTCCTACGAGCAGTACTTC. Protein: CASSFQTGRPSYEQYF.

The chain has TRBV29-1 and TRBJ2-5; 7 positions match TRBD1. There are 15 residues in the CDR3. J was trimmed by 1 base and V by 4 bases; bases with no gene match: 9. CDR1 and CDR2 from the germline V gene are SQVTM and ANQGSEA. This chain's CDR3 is CSVGRIRDSQETQYF. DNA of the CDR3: TGCAGCGTTGGGAGGATAAGGGACAGCCAAGAGACCCAGTACTTC.

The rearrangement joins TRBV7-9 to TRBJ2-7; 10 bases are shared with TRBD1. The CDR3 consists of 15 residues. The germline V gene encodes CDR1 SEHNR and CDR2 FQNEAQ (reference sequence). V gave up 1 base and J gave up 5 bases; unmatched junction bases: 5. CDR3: CASSLGDRGYDEQYF. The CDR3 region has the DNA TGTGCCAGCAGCTTAGGGGACAGGGGTTACGACGAGCAGTACTTC. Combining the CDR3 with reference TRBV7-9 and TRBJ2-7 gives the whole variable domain DTGVSQNPRHKITKRGQNVTFRCDPISEHNRLYWYRQTLGQGPEFLTYFQNEAQLEKSRLLSDRFSAERPKGSFSTLEIQRTEQGDSAMYLCASSLGDRGYDEQYFGPGTRLTVT.

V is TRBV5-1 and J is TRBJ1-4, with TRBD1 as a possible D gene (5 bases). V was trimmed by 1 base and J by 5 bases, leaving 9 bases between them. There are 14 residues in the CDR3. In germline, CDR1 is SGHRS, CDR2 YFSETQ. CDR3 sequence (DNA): TGCGCCAGCAGCTTGTGGCAGGGCAATGAAAAACTGTTTTTT. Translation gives CASSLWQGNEKLFF. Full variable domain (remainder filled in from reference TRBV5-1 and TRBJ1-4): KAGVTQTPRYLIKTRGQQVTLSCSPISGHRSVSWYQQTPGQGLQFLFEYFSETQRNKGNFPGRFSGRQFSNSRSEMNVSTLELGDSALYLCASSLWQGNEKLFFGSGTQLSVL.

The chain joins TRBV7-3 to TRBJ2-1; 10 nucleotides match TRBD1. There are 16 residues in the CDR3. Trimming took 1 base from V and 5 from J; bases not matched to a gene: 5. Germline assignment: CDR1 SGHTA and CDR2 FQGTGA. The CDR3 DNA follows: TGTGCCAGCAGCTTAAGCCGGACAGGGGGAAACAATGAGCAGTTCTTC. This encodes CASSLSRTGGNNEQFF.

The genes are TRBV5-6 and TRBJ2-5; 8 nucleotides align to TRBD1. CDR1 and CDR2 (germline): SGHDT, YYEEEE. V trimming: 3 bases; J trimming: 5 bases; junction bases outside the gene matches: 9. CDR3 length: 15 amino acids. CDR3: CASSYYTGGKETQYF. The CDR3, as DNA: TGTGCCAGCAGCTACTACACAGGGGGGAAGGAGACCCAGTACTTC. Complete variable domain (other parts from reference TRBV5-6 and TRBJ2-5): DAGVTQSPTHLIKTRGQQVTLRCSPKSGHDTVSWYQQALGQGPQFIFQYYEEEERQRGNFPDRFSGHQFPNYSSELNVNALLLGDSALYLCASSYYTGGKETQYFGPGTRLLVL.

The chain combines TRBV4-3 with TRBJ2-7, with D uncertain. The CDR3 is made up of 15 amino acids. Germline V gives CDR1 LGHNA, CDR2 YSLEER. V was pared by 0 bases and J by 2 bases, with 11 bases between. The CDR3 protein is CASSQDGIGTYEQYF. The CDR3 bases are TGCGCCAGCAGCCAAGATGGGATAGGGACCTACGAGCAGTACTTC.

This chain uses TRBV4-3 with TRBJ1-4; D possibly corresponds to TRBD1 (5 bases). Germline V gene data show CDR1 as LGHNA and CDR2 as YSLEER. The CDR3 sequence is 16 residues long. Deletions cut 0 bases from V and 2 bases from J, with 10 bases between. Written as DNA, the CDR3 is TGCGCCAGCAGCCAAGATTGGCGGGGGACTAATGAAAAACTGTTTTTT. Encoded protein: CASSQDWRGTNEKLFF.

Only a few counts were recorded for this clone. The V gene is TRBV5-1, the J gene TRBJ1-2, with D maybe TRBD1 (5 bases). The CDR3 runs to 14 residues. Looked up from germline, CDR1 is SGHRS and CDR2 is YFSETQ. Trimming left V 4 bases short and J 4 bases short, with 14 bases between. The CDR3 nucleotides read TGCGCCAGCAGCGGGACGTCCGGGGCCTATGGCTACACCTTC. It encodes CASSGTSGAYGYTF.

The CDR3 DNA is TGTGCCAGCAGCCCAGCTAGCGGGAGGGCCTCCTACGAGCAGTACTTC. Protein: CASSPASGRASYEQYF. The V and J genes are TRBV9 and TRBJ2-7, with 12 bases lining up with TRBD2. J was trimmed by 0 bases and V by 4 bases; bases with no gene match: 5. The CDR3 is made up of 16 amino acids. In germline, CDR1 is SGDLS, CDR2 YYNGEE.